The present T cell receptor (beta chain) was sequenced within a study of blood T cell repertoires in COVID-19. Study context: Some COVID-19 samples were acute and others convalescent; all came from the United States, Italy and Spain.

This table comes from immunoSEQ multiplex PCR, and its TCRdb copy is limited to in-frame clones, with some not included. The data contain tens of thousands of clones, over 75% of them singletons. This clonotype was sampled from a woman aged 80 or older with COVID-19, enrolled during active disease. Source material: peripheral blood.

The chain's CDR3 is CASSLGQFNSPLHF. The CDR3 DNA follows: TGCGCCAGCAGCTTGGGACAGTTTAATTCACCCCTCCACTTT. The rearrangement uses TRBV5-1 and TRBJ1-6, with D tentatively TRBD1 (5 bases). CDR1 is SGHRS, CDR2 YFSETQ, per germline. The CDR3 covers 14 residues. Between the trimmed V and J ends, which lost 0 bases and 6 bases, there was a span of 7 bases.